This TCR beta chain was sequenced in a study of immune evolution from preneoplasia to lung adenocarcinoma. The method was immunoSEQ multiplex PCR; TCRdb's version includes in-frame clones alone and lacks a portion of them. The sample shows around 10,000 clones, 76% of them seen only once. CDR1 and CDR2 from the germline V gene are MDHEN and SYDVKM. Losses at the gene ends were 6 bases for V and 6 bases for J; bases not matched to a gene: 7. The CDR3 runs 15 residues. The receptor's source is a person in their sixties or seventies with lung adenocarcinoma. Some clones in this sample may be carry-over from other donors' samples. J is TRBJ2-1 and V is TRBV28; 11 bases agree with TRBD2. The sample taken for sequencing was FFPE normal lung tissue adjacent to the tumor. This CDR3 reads CASRVAGGPRNEQFF. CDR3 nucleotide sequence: TGTGCCAGCAGGGTAGCGGGAGGGCCCCGCAATGAGCAGTTCTTC.